This T cell receptor (beta chain) was profiled in a study of breast tumors, draining lymph nodes, adjacent tissues. This CDR3 comprises 11 residues. Germline CDR1 GTSNPN, CDR2 SVGIG (reference sequence). Trimming shortened V by 3 bases and J by 8 bases, and 8 bases separated the two germline ends. General study results and limits: Most tumor T cells seemingly derive from lymph node, then expand in tumor. The lymph node origin of tumor T cells was framed as consistent with a hypothesis, not demonstrated.

TCRdb passed the multiplex PCR reads through MiXCR, listing each CDR3 protein once. The sample carries fewer than 250,000 distinct CDR3 sequences, about 30% recorded once. The lymph nodes were axillary draining lymph nodes from breast cancer patients. This clonotype has at least ten counts. The antigen is undetermined. This chain uses TRBV30 with TRBJ2-1; perhaps TRBD1 as D (5 bases). The source is a female donor with breast cancer. Some clones in this sample may be carry-over from other donors' samples. Sequenced material: axillary lymph node tissue. The CDR3 sequence: CAWRGVYEQFF. The CDR3 DNA reads TGTGCCTGGAGAGGGGTCTATGAGCAGTTCTTC.